This T cell receptor beta chain was identified in a study of T cell responses to AZD1222 COVID-19 vaccine. General observations from the study: Repertoire sampling happened only post peak T cell response.

The V and J ends lost 6 bases and 3 bases respectively, with 17 bases between them. Germline V gene data show CDR1 as MNHEY and CDR2 as SVGAGI. This CDR3 spans 15 amino acids. About this clone: Its target is unknown.

Only in-frame clones appear in the TCRdb table, and some are missing; sequencing was by immunoSEQ multiplex PCR. The sample records approximately 70,000 clones, roughly 80% being singletons. This chain links TRBV6-5 with TRBJ1-2; D gene ambiguous. The source material was peripheral blood, sampled on day 0 of AZD1222 vaccination. This clonotype was obtained from an adult in good health. CDR3 protein: CASSGRGSGDYGYTF. CDR3 coding DNA: TGTGCCAGCAGCGGGAGAGGGTCTGGCGACTATGGCTACACCTTC.